A single sample gave rise to the 9 T cell receptor beta chains below, sequenced in a study of cytomegalovirus exposure and HLA in healthy donors. Repertoires were generated with immunoSEQ multiplex PCR, while TCRdb's copy carries only in-frame clones and drops some. Of around 170,000 clones detected, 88% appear once; the ten largest clones hold 3%. Source material: PBMCs. Receptors were obtained from a man aged 18 to 35 in good health and CMV-seronegative.

The chain combines TRBV5-6 with TRBJ2-7; D is unclear. The germline gives CDR1 SGHDT, CDR2 YYEEEE. The V end lost 0 bases, the J end lost 2 bases, and 9 bases lay between the germline ends. CDR3 size: 14 residues. The CDR3 loop is CASSLGAGTYEQYF. In DNA, the CDR3 is TGTGCCAGCAGCTTGGGGGCCGGAACCTACGAGCAGTACTTC.

The rearrangement joins TRBV10-1 to TRBJ2-5; D is unclear. Germline CDR1 is WNHNN and CDR2 is SYGVQD (reference sequence). This CDR3 has 13 residues. V lost 3 bases and J 5 bases, leaving 10 bases between the germline ends. The CDR3 protein is CASSDTTGETQYF. The CDR3 region has the DNA TGCGCCAGCAGTGATACAACCGGGGAGACCCAGTACTTC.

CDR3 coding DNA: TGTGCCAGCAGCAAAGTGGACAGGGATTGGCGCTACGAGCAGTACTTC. It specifies CASSKVDRDWRYEQYF. The V call is TRBV21-1, the J call TRBJ2-7; the table's D call, TRBD1, was not checked against the DNA. TRBV21-1 is assigned pseudogene status. The CDR3 is 16 residues long.

This chain joins TRBV5-1 and TRBJ1-2; possible D gene TRBD1, 5 bases. Trimming pared 4 bases from V and 6 bases from J, leaving 22 bases between. This CDR3 spans 16 amino acids. CDR1 is SGHRS, CDR2 YFSETQ, per germline. This CDR3 is CASSVTSVRVYDGYTF. The DNA of the CDR3 is TGCGCCAGCAGCGTGACGAGCGTCAGGGTTTATGATGGCTACACCTTC.

This chain joins TRBV5-6 and TRBJ2-7, with TRBD2 matching over 12 bases. Germline assignment: CDR1 SGHDT and CDR2 YYEEEE. Trimming took 3 bases from V and 1 from J; bases not matched to a gene: 2. This CDR3 comprises 15 residues. The CDR3 spells CASSSGLAGSYEQYF. The CDR3 DNA sequence: TGTGCCAGCAGCTCGGGACTAGCGGGTTCCTACGAGCAGTACTTC.

This chain joins TRBV5-4 and TRBJ2-3, with 9 positions matching TRBD2. The CDR3 consists of 16 residues. CDR1 is SGHNT and CDR2 is YYREEE in the germline V gene (reference sequence). V lost 2 bases to trimming and J lost 5 bases; unmatched junction nucleotides: 9. CDR3 nucleotide sequence: TGTGCCAGCAGCTTTTGGGGCGGGGGGGCCAAAGATACGCAGTATTTT. It is translated as CASSFWGGGAKDTQYF.

The rearrangement links TRBV19 to TRBJ2-1; TRBD2 matches at 11 bases. CDR1 and CDR2 from the germline V gene are LNHDA and SQIVND (reference sequence). The CDR3 is 14 residues long. Trimming at V came to 5 bases and at J to 7 bases, leaving 4 bases not matched to a gene. CDR3 sequence (DNA): TGTGCCAGTAGTCGGGCTAGCGGGAGGAATGAGCAGTTCTTC. Translated, it gives CASSRASGRNEQFF.

This clone came up once. The gene calls are TRBV28 and TRBJ1-1, with 8 bases aligning to TRBD1. The V segment lost 6 bases and the J segment 3 bases; nucleotides outside the gene matches: 12. There are 16 residues in the CDR3. The V gene's germline CDR1 is MDHEN and CDR2 SYDVKM. The CDR3 is CASSQTGAKRYTEAFF. The DNA for the CDR3 is TGTGCCAGCAGCCAGACAGGGGCTAAACGGTACACTGAAGCTTTCTTT. Filled out from reference TRBV28 and TRBJ1-1, the complete variable domain reads DVKVTQSSRYLVKRTGEKVFLECVQDMDHENMFWYRQDPGLGLRLIYFSYDVKMKEKGDIPEGYSVSREKKERFSLILESASTNQTSMYLCASSQTGAKRYTEAFFGQGTRLTVV.

This clone was detected only once. The rearrangement uses TRBV7-9 and TRBJ2-5, with D tentatively TRBD1 (7 bases). V lost 2 bases, J lost 7 bases, and 20 bases lay in between. Germline CDR1 SEHNR, CDR2 FQNEAQ (reference sequence). The CDR3 runs to 16 residues. CDR3 amino acids: CASSLMGMEGAVTQYF. CDR3 nucleotide sequence: TGTGCCAGCAGCTTAATGGGGATGGAGGGGGCCGTGACCCAGTACTTC.